The 20 T cell receptor beta chains given below trace back to one sample, sequenced in a study of cytomegalovirus exposure and HLA in healthy donors. A multiplex PCR was run with 60 Vbeta primers and 13 Jbeta primers. Here immunoSEQ multiplex PCR was the method, and the copy in TCRdb shows in-frame clones only, minus some. In the table there are about 180,000 clones, roughly 82% of which are singletons. Input material: PBMCs. Receptors were obtained from a girl aged 2 to 10 in good health and CMV-seropositive.

The chain recombines TRBV30 with TRBJ2-7, with 7 bases identical to TRBD2. Germline CDR1 GTSNPN, CDR2 SVGIG (reference sequence). The V gene end was trimmed by 3 bases and the J gene end by 3 bases; junction bases not matched to a gene: 2. This CDR3 region has 12 residues. Here the CDR3 DNA reads TGTGCCTGGAGGGGAGGGGACTACGAGCAGTACTTC. It yields the protein CAWRGGDYEQYF.

The chain recombines TRBV28 with TRBJ2-3; D gene ambiguous. The germline CDR1 and CDR2 sequences are MDHEN and SYDVKM. The CDR3 totals 14 residues. Trimming cost V 2 bases and J 1 base, with 7 bases left between them. The DNA for the CDR3 is TGTGCCAGCAGTTTAGAAAGCGGCACAGATACGCAGTATTTT. This translates into CASSLESGTDTQYF.

The CDR3 sequence: CASSAVSGADGYTF. The CDR3 nucleotides read TGTGCCAGCAGCGCCGTGAGTGGGGCGGATGGCTACACCTTC. The genes are TRBV7-9 and TRBJ1-2, with a possible D match to TRBD1 (5 bases). CDR1 SEHNR and CDR2 FQNEAQ come from the germline V gene (reference sequence). The CDR3 is 14 residues long. Trimming took 5 bases from V and 6 from J, leaving 16 bases between them.

V usage is TRBV7-9 and J usage is TRBJ1-1; TRBD1 matches 7 bases. CDR1 is SEHNR, CDR2 FQNEAQ, per germline (reference sequence). V was clipped by 5 bases and J by 3 bases; unmatched bases: 6. This CDR3 is 14 amino acids long. This chain's CDR3 is CASSARQGDTEAFF. CDR3 nucleotide sequence: TGTGCCAGCAGCGCTAGACAGGGCGACACTGAAGCTTTCTTT.

V is TRBV11-3 and J is TRBJ2-5; TRBD1 agrees at 7 bases. This CDR3 is 13 amino acids long. Germline loops: CDR1 SGHNT, CDR2 YENEEA. Trimming at V came to 5 bases and at J to 3 bases, leaving 3 bases not matched to a gene. The CDR3 DNA reads TGTGCCAGCAGCAGGGACAGAGAAGAGACCCAGTACTTC. Encoded protein: CASSRDREETQYF.

The chain has TRBV6-1 and TRBJ1-1; D is unresolved. The ends were cut back, 8 bases at V and 3 bases at J, with 16 bases in the middle. Per germline, CDR1 MNHNS and CDR2 SASEGT. The CDR3 has 14 amino acids. This chain's CDR3 is CASLEGSGDTEAFF. DNA for the CDR3: TGTGCCAGCTTAGAGGGATCCGGGGACACTGAAGCTTTCTTT.

The CDR3 DNA reads as TGTGCCAGCAGCCTACAGGGGCCTACTGAAGCTTTCTTT. It yields the protein CASSLQGPTEAFF. The chain recombines TRBV11-2 with TRBJ1-1; 7 bases match TRBD1. CDR1 SGHAT and CDR2 FQNNGV come from the germline V gene. The J segment lost 5 bases and the V segment lost 5 bases, leaving 5 bases of the junction unmatched. This CDR3 has 13 amino acids.

The chain recombines TRBV2 with TRBJ1-1, with D possibly being TRBD1 (6 bases). The germline gives CDR1 SNHLY, CDR2 FYNNEI. V lost 5 bases and J lost 6, with 13 bases in between. CDR3 size: 13 residues. CDR3 in amino acids: CASSITGTPEAFF. CDR3 nucleotide sequence: TGTGCCAGCAGTATCACAGGGACCCCTGAAGCTTTCTTT.

The V gene is TRBV5-1, the J gene TRBJ1-3, with 8 bases that match TRBD1. The trim removed 3 bases at V and 4 bases at J, leaving 6 bases unmatched. CDR1 and CDR2 (germline): SGHRS, YFSETQ. This CDR3 contains 15 residues. CDR3 region: CASSSGTGEGNTIYF. In DNA, the CDR3 is TGCGCCAGCAGCTCCGGGACAGGAGAAGGAAACACCATATATTTT.

This chain connects TRBV27 to TRBJ2-1; D not certain. V lost 7 bases, J lost 1 base, and 20 bases lay in between. The CDR3 has 17 residues. Germline V lookup: CDR1 MNHEY, CDR2 SMNVEV (reference sequence). The CDR3 sequence: CASTSAVLSGSYNEQFF. The CDR3 region has the DNA TGTGCCAGCACCTCCGCGGTACTTAGTGGGTCCTACAATGAGCAGTTCTTC.

V gene TRBV6-1 combines with J gene TRBJ1-2; 9 bases are shared with TRBD1. V lost 6 bases to trimming and J lost 7 bases; unmatched junction nucleotides: 9. Germline CDR1 MNHNS, CDR2 SASEGT. The CDR3 covers 14 residues. As DNA, the CDR3 is TGTGCCAGCAGAAGCCGGGACAGGGTAGGTGGCTACACCTTC. Its protein product is CASRSRDRVGGYTF.

The genes are TRBV5-1 and TRBJ1-3, with 12 bases that match TRBD1. Germline lookup yields CDR1 SGHRS and CDR2 YFSETQ. The CDR3 runs to 16 residues. J lost 5 bases, V lost 3 bases, and 6 bases had no gene match. The CDR3 sequence: CASSSGTGGGRNTIYF. The CDR3 DNA is TGCGCCAGCAGCTCCGGGACAGGGGGCGGGAGAAACACCATATATTTT.

The chain has TRBV30 and TRBJ2-1; a weak D match, TRBD2 (7 bases). CDR3 size: 13 residues. Germline-derived CDR1 and CDR2 are GTSNPN and SVGIG (reference sequence). CDR3 residues: CAWGGASYNEQFF. The CDR3 region has the DNA TGTGCGTGGGGGGGGGCTTCCTACAATGAGCAGTTCTTC.

This clone appeared a single time. The V and J genes are TRBV2 and TRBJ2-2; weak D call: TRBD2 (6 bases). The V and J ends lost 2 bases and 1 base respectively, with 14 bases between them. The CDR3 consists of 17 residues. Germline V lookup: CDR1 SNHLY, CDR2 FYNNEI. The CDR3 loop is CASSELLERVNTGELFF. As DNA, the CDR3 is TGTGCCAGCAGTGAATTGTTGGAGCGGGTGAACACCGGGGAGCTGTTTTTT. Together with reference TRBV2 and TRBJ2-2, the CDR3 gives the full variable domain: EPEVTQTPSHQVTQMGQEVILRCVPISNHLYFYWYRQILGQKVEFLVSFYNNEISEKSEIFDDQFSVERPDGSNFTLKIRSTKLEDSAMYFCASSELLERVNTGELFFGEGSRLTVL.

This clone was detected only a few times. The chain is built from TRBV4-2 and TRBJ1-1; D possibly corresponds to TRBD1 (5 bases). Germline V gene sequence: CDR1 LGHNA, CDR2 YNFKEQ. The V gene lost 0 bases and the J gene lost 4 bases, with 9 bases spanning the gap. This CDR3 region has 14 residues. The CDR3 sequence: CASSQEAGGTEAFF. CDR3 nucleotide sequence: TGTGCCAGCAGCCAAGAGGCCGGGGGCACTGAAGCTTTCTTT.

The chain recombines TRBV30 with TRBJ1-1; the match to TRBD1 covers 9 bases. Trimming at V came to 7 bases and at J to 7 bases, leaving 13 bases not matched to a gene. The CDR3 contains 14 residues. Germline V CDR1 and CDR2: GTSNPN, SVGIG (reference sequence). In DNA, the CDR3 is TGTGCCTCAAACGAGGGACAGGGATTATGTGAAGCTTTCTTT. It codes for CASNEGQGLCEAFF.

This chain connects TRBV13 to TRBJ2-7, with D tentatively TRBD2 (6 bases). Germline V gene sequence: CDR1 PRHDT, CDR2 FYEKMQ (reference sequence). Trimming took off 0 bases at V and 1 base at J, with 16 bases between the two ends. This CDR3 spans 17 amino acids. DNA for the CDR3: TGTGCCAGCAGCTTAGGCTACCCCGGGACTGTATCCTACGAGCAGTACTTC. It is translated as CASSLGYPGTVSYEQYF.

V is TRBV11-2 and J is TRBJ1-2; 8 bases line up with TRBD1. Germline lookup yields CDR1 SGHAT and CDR2 FQNNGV. The length of the CDR3 is 12 residues. Losses at the gene ends were 5 bases for V and 7 bases for J; bases not matched to a gene: 3. The CDR3 sequence: CASSPDRVGYTF. As DNA, the CDR3 is TGTGCCAGCAGCCCGGACAGGGTTGGCTACACCTTC.

The V gene is TRBV7-8, the J gene TRBJ1-1; a weak D match, TRBD1 (5 bases). From germline, CDR1 is SGHVS and CDR2 FQNEAQ. The CDR3 has 15 amino acids. The germline V and J ends were trimmed by 5 bases and 2 bases, with 15 bases remaining between them. CDR3 bases: TGTGCCAGCAGCAAACGGGGGGACCAAAACACTGAAGCTTTCTTT. This gives the protein CASSKRGDQNTEAFF.

The rearrangement links TRBV19 to TRBJ2-3; TRBD2 is a possible D gene (6 bases). CDR3 size: 15 residues. The V and J ends lost 6 bases and 2 bases respectively, with 15 bases between them. Germline CDR1 is LNHDA and CDR2 is SQIVND (reference sequence). The CDR3 region has the DNA TGTGCCAGTAGACCCGGGACTTCTTACACAGATACGCAGTATTTT. Protein: CASRPGTSYTDTQYF. The variable domain in full, with the rest retrieved from reference TRBV19 and TRBJ2-3, is DGGITQSPKYLFRKEGQNVTLSCEQNLNHDAMYWYRQDPGQGLRLIYYSQIVNDFQKGDIAEGYSVSREKKESFPLTVTSAQKNPTAFYLCASRPGTSYTDTQYFGPGTRLTVL.